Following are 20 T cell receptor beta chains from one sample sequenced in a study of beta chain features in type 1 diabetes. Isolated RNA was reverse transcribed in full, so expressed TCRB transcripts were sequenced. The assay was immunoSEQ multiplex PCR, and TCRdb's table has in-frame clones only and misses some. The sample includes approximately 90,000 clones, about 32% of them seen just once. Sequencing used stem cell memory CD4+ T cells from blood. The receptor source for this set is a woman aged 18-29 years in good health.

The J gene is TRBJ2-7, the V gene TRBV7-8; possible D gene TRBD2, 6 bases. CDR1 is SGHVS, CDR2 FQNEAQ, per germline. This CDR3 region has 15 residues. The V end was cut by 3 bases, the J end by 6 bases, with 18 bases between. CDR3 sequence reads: CASSFPGTGESEQYF. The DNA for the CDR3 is TGTGCCAGCAGCTTCCCTGGAACGGGAGAGTCCGAGCAGTACTTC.

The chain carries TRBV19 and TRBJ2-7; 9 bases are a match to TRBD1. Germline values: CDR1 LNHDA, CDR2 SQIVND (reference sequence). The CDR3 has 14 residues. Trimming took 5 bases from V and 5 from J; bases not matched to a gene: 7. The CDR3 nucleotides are TGTGCCAGTAGTCGGGGGACAGGGAGAAACGAGCAGTACTTC. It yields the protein CASSRGTGRNEQYF. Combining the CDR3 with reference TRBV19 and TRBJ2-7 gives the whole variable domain DGGITQSPKYLFRKEGQNVTLSCEQNLNHDAMYWYRQDPGQGLRLIYYSQIVNDFQKGDIAEGYSVSREKKESFPLTVTSAQKNPTAFYLCASSRGTGRNEQYFGPGTRLTVT.

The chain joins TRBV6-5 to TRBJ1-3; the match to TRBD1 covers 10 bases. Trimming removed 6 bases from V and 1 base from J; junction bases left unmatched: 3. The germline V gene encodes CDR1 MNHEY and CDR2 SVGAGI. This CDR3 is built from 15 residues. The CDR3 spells CASSRGQGSGNTIYF. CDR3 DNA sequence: TGTGCCAGCAGCCGGGGACAGGGGTCTGGAAACACCATATATTTT.

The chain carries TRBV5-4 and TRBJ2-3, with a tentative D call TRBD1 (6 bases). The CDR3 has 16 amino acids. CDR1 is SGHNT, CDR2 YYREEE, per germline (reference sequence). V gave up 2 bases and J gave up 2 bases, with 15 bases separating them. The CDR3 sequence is CASSLRGGPNTDTQYF. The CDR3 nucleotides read TGTGCCAGCAGCTTACGTGGGGGCCCAAACACAGATACGCAGTATTTT.

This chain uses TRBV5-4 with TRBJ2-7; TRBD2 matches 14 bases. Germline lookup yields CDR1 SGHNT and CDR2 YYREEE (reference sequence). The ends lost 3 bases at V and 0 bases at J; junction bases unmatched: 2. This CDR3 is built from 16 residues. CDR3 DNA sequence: TGTGCCAGCAGCTCCGGACTAGCGGGGGGCTCCTACGAGCAGTACTTC. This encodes CASSSGLAGGSYEQYF.

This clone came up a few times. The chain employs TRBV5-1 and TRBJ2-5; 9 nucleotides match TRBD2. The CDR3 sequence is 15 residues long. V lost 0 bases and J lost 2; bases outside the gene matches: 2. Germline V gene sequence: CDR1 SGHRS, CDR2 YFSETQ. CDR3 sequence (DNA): TGCGCCAGCAGCTTGGTTGCGGGGGGGCAAGAGACCCAGTACTTC. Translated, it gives CASSLVAGGQETQYF.

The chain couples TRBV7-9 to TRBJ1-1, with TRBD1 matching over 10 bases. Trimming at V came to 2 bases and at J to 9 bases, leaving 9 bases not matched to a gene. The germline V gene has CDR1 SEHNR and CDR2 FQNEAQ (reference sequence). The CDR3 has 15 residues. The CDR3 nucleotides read TGTGCCAGCAGCTTAACTACCGGACAGGGGGGACAAGCTTTCTTT. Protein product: CASSLTTGQGGQAFF. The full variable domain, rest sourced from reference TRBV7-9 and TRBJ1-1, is DTGVSQNPRHKITKRGQNVTFRCDPISEHNRLYWYRQTLGQGPEFLTYFQNEAQLEKSRLLSDRFSAERPKGSFSTLEIQRTEQGDSAMYLCASSLTTGQGGQAFFGQGTRLTVV.

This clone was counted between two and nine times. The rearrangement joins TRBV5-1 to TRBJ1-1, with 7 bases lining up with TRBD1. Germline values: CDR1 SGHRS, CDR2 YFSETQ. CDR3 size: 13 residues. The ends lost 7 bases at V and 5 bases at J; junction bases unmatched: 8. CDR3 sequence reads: CASQGQSKTEAFF. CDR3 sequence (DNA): TGCGCCAGCCAGGGACAGTCAAAAACTGAAGCTTTCTTT.

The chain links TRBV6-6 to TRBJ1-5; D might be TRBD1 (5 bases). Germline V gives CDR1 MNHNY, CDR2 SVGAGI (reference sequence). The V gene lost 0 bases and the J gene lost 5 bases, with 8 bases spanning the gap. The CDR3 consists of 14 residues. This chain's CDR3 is CASSYSPGHQPQHF. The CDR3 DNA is TGTGCCAGCAGTTACTCGCCAGGGCATCAGCCCCAGCATTTT.

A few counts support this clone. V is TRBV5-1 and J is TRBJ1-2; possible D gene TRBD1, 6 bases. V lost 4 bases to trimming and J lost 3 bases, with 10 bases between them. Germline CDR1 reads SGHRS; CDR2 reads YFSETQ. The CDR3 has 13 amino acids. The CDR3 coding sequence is TGCGCCAGCAGCGAAGGGGGGGACTATGGCTACACCTTC. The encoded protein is CASSEGGDYGYTF.

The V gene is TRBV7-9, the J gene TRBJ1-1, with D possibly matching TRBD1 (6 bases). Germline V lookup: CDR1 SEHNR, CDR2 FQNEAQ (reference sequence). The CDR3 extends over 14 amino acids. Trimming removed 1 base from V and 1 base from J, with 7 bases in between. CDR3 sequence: CASSLDRENTEAFF. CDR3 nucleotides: TGTGCCAGCAGCTTAGACAGGGAGAACACTGAAGCTTTCTTT.

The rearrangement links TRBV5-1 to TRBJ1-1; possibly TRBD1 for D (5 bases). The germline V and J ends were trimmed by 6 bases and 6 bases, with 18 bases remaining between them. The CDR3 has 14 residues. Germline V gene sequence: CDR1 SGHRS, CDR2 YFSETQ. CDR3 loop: CASKKNPGVPEAFF. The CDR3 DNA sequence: TGCGCCAGCAAAAAGAACCCGGGGGTCCCTGAAGCTTTCTTT.

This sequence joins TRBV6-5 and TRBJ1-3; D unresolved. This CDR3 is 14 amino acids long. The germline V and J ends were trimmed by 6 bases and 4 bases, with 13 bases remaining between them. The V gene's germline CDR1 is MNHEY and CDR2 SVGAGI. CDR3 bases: TGTGCCAGCAGGTCCCCGGGAGGCGGAAACACCATATATTTT. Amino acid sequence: CASRSPGGGNTIYF.

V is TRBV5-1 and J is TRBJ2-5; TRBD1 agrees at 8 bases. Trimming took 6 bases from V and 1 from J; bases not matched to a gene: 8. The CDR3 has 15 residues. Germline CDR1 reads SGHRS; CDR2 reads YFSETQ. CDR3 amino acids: CASTRTGKLQETQYF. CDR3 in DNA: TGCGCCAGCACCAGGACAGGGAAGCTCCAAGAGACCCAGTACTTC.

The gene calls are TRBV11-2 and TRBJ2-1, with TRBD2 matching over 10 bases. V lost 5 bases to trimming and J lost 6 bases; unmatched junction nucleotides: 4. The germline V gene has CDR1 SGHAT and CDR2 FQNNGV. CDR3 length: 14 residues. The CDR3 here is CASSPRTSGNEQFF. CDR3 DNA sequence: TGTGCCAGCAGCCCAAGGACTAGCGGCAATGAGCAGTTCTTC.

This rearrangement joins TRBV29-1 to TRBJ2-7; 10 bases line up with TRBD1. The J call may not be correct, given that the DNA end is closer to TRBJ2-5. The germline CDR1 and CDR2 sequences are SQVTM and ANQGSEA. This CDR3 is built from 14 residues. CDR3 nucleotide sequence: TGCAGCGCCAGGACAGGGGGTCCACAAGAGACCCAGTACTTC. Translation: CSARTGGPQETQYF.

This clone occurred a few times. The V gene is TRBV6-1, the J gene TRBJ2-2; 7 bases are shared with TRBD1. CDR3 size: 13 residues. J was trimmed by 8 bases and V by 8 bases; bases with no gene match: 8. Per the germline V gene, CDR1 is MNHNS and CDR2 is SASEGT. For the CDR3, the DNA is TGTGCCAGCGACCGCGACAGGGATGGGGAGCTGTTTTTT. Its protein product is CASDRDRDGELFF.

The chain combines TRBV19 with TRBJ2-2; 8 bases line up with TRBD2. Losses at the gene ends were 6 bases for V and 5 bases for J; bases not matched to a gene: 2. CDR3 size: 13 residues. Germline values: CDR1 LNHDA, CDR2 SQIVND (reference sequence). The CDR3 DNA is TGTGCCAGTAGGCGGGGGGTGACCGGGGAGCTGTTTTTT. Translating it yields CASRRGVTGELFF. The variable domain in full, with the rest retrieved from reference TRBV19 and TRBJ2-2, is DGGITQSPKYLFRKEGQNVTLSCEQNLNHDAMYWYRQDPGQGLRLIYYSQIVNDFQKGDIAEGYSVSREKKESFPLTVTSAQKNPTAFYLCASRRGVTGELFFGEGSRLTVL.

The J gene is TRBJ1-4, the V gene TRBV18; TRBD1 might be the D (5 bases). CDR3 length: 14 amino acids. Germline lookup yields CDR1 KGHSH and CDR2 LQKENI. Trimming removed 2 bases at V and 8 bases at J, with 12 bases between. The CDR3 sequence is CASSPEGRREKLFF. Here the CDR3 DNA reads TGTGCCAGCTCACCAGAGGGGAGGCGCGAAAAACTGTTTTTT.

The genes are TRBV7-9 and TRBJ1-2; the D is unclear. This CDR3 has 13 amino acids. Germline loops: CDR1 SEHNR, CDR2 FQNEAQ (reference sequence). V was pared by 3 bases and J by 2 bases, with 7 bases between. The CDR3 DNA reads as TGTGCCAGCAGCTTCGGGGAGAACTATGGCTACACCTTC. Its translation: CASSFGENYGYTF.